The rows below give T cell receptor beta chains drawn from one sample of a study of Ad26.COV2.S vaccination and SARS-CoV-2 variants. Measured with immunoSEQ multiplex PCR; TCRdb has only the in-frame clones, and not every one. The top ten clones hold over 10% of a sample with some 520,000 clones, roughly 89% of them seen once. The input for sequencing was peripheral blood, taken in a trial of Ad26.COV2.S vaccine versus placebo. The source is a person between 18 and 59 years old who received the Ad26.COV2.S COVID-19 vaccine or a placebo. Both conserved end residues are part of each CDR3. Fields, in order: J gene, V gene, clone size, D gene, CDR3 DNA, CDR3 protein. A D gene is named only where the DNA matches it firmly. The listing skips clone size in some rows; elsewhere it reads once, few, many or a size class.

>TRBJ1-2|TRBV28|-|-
TGTGCCAGTAGGACAGAGCCCCCCGTGAACTATGGCTACACCTTC
CASRTEPPVNYGYTF
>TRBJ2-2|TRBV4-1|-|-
TGCGCCAGCAGCCAAGTTGTTTCGGCGAACACCGGGGAGCTGTTTTTT
CASSQVVSANTGELFF
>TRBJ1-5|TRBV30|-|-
TGTGCCTGGAGTAGGGGAAATCAGCCCCAGCATTTT
CAWSRGNQPQHF
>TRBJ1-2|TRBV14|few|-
TGTGCCAGCAGCCAAGAGGAGTGGTTTGGCTACACCTTC
CASSQEEWFGYTF
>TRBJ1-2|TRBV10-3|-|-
TGTGCCATCACTTCAGGCAAGGACTATGGCTACACCTTC
CAITSGKDYGYTF
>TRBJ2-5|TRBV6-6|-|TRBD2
TGTGCCAGCAGTAGTTTTAGCGGGAGTATGGAGACCCAGTACTTC
CASSSFSGSMETQYF
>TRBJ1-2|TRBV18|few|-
TGTGCCAGCTCACCACAGGAAAACTATGGCTACACCTTC
CASSPQENYGYTF
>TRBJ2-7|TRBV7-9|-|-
TGTGCCAGCAACTCAGCGGGCCTGGGGAGCGAGCAGTACTTC
CASNSAGLGSEQYF
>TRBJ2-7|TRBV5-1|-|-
TGCGCCAGCAGCTTGTTAGGGGCGCAGCACGAGCAGTACTTC
CASSLLGAQHEQYF
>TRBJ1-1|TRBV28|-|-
TGTGCCAGCAGTTCCCCGTTCCACCAGGAGCACACTGAAGCTTTCTTT
CASSSPFHQEHTEAFF
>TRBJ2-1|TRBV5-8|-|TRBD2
TGTGCTGACCGAGCGGGAAGCTCCTACAATGAGCAGTTCTTC
CADRAGSSYNEQFF
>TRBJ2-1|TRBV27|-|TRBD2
TGTGCCAGCAAGAAGACTGCGGGAGGGAACAATGAGCAGTTCTTC
CASKKTAGGNNEQFF
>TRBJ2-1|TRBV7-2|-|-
TGTGCCAGCAGCTTAGATTGGGCGTCAGAGCAGTTCTTC
CASSLDWASEQFF
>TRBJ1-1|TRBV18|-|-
TGTGCCAGCTCACCAGGACTGAACACTGAAGCTTTCTTT
CASSPGLNTEAFF
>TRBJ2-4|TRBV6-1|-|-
TGTGCCAGCAGTGATGGGGGGCGCAGCAACATTCAGTACTTC
CASSDGGRSNIQYF
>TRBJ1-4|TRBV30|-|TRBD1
TGTGCCTGGCAGGGGGTTAATGAAAAACTGTTTTTT
CAWQGVNEKLFF
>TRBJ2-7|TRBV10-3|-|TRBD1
TGTGCCATCAGCCCCGGACAGGGGGCCTACGAGCAGTACTTC
CAISPGQGAYEQYF
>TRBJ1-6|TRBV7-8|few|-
TGTGCCAGCAGCTATCGGGCTCGTAATTCACCCCTCCACTTT
CASSYRARNSPLHF
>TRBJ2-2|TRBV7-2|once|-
TGTGCCAGCAGTTCGGACCCCTCCAGGACCGGGGAGCTGTTTTTT
CASSSDPSRTGELFF
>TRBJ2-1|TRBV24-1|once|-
TGTGCCACCAGTGATCCCCGGGTGGATCGGGGGAGCTCCTACAATGAGCAGTTCTTC
CATSDPRVDRGSSYNEQFF
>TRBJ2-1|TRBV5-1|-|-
TGCGCCAGCAGCTTAGGTCCCCTCCAAGGCAATGAGCAGTTCTTC
CASSLGPLQGNEQFF
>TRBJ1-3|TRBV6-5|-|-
TGTGCCAGCAGTTATTTAGGGCCAAGCTCTGGAAACACCATATATTTT
CASSYLGPSSGNTIYF
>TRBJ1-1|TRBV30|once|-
TGTGCCTGGAGCGCGGCCGGGCTGCCCGGGACTGAAGCTTTCTTT
CAWSAAGLPGTEAFF
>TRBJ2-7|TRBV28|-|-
TGTGCCAGCAGTTTATCCGACCGGGGAGAGCAGTACTTC
CASSLSDRGEQYF
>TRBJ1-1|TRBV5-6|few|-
TGTGCCAGCAGCTTGATACGGGGTCGCACTGAAGCTTTCTTT
CASSLIRGRTEAFF
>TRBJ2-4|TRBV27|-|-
TGTGCCAGCGGGTTCTTCGGTGCAAACATTCAGTACTTC
CASGFFGANIQYF
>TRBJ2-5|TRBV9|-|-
TGTGCCAGCAGCCTAGGAAGTGGGGTTGGGCAAGAGACCCAGTACTTC
CASSLGSGVGQETQYF
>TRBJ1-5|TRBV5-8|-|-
TGTGCCAGCAGCGAGGGACAGCCCCAGCATTTT
CASSEGQPQHF
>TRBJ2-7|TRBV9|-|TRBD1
TGTGCCAGCAGCCCCCGGGACAGGGGTTTTTCCGAGCAGTACTTC
CASSPRDRGFSEQYF
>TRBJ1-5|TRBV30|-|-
TGTGCCTGGAGTGTTCCGGGGCGGCCCCAGCATTTT
CAWSVPGRPQHF
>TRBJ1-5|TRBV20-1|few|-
TGCAGTGCTAGTTTGGTTAGGGCAGGGGAATTGTTCCACCAGCCCCAGCATTTT
CSASLVRAGELFHQPQHF
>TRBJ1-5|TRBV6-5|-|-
TGTGCCAGCAGGCTAGGGTGGAATCAGCCCCAGCATTTT
CASRLGWNQPQHF
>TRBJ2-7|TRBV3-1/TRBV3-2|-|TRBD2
TGTGCCAGCAGCCAAGGGGGACTAGCGGAATCCTACGAGCAGTACTTC
CASSQGGLAESYEQYF
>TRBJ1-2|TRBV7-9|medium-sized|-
TGTGCCAGCAGGAAAGGCGGGTGGGCCGGCGGCTACACCTTC
CASRKGGWAGGYTF
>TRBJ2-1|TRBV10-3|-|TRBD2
TGTGCCATCAGAGGACTAGCGGGAGGGAATGAGCAGTTCTTC
CAIRGLAGGNEQFF
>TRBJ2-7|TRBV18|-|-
TGTGCCAGCTCAACTCGTTCCCACTACGAGCAGTACTTC
CASSTRSHYEQYF
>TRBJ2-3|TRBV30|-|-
TGTGCCTGGAGTGTACGAGAACCAACGCAGTATTTT
CAWSVREPTQYF
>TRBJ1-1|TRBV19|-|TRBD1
TGTGCCAGTAGTATAGAACCGGGACAGCTGAACACTGAAGCTTTCTTT
CASSIEPGQLNTEAFF
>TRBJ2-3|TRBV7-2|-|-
TGTGCCAGCAGCTTCCAGGACGAACAGTATTTT
CASSFQDEQYF
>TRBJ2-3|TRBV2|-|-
TGTGCCAGCAGTGAAGTCGGCTCGACCGGGACCCTCACAGATACGCAGTATTTT
CASSEVGSTGTLTDTQYF
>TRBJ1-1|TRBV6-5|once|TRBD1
TGTGCCAGCAGCCCCGGGACAGGGTCGTCCACTGAAGCTTTCTTT
CASSPGTGSSTEAFF
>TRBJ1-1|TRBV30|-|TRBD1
TGTGCCTGGAGCCCGGGACAGGGAGGGAACACTGAAGCTTTCTTT
CAWSPGQGGNTEAFF
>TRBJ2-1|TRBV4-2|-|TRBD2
TGTGCCAGCAGCCCTAGCGGGAGGGGTGACAATGAGCAGTTCTTC
CASSPSGRGDNEQFF
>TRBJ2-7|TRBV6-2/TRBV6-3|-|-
TGTGCCAGCAGCCCCGCCTACGAGCAGTACTTC
CASSPAYEQYF
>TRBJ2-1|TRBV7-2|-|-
TGTGCCAGCAGCTTTCAGGGGCTGGCCTCCTACAATGAGCAGTTCTTC
CASSFQGLASYNEQFF